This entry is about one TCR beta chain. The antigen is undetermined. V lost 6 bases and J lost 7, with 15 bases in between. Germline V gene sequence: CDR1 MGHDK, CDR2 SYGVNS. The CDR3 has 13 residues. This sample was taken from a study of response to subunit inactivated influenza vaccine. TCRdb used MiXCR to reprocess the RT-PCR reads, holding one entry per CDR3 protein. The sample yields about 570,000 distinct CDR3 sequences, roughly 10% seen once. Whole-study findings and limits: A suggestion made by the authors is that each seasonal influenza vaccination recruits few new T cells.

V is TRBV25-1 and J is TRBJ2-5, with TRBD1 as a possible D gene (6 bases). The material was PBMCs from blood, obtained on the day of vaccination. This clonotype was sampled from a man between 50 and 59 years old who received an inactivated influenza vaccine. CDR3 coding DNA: TGTGCCAGCAGCGACAGGAGCCGAAGGACCCAGTACTTC. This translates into CASSDRSRRTQYF. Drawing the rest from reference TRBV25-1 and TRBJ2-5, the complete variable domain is EADIYQTPRYLVIGTGKKITLECSQTMGHDKMYWYQQDPGMELHLIHYSYGVNSTEKGDLSSESTVSRIRTEHFPLTLESARPSHTSQYLCASSDRSRRTQYFGPGTRLLVL.